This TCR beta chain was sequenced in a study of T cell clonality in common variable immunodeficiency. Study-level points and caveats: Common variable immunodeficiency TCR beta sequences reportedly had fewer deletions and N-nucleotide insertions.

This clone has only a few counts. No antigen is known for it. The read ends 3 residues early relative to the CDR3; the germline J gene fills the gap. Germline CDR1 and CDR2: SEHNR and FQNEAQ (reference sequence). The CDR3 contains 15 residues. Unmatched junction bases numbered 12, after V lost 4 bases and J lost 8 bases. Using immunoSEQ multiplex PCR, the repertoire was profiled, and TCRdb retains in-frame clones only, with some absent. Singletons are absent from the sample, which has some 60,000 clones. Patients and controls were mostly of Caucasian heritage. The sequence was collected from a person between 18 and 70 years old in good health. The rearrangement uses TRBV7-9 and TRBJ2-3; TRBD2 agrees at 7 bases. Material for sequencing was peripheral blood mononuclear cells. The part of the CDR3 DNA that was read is TGTGCCAGCAGCTCACCTACCCAAGCGGGAATTACG. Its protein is CASSSPTQAGIT. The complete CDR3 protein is CASSSPTQAGITQYF.